Sequencing of this T cell receptor beta chain was carried out in a study of OX40 agonist ivuxolimab in advanced cancers. Broader study findings: Dosing at 0.1 to 3.0 mg/kg was accompanied by clonal expansion of CD4+ and CD8+ blood T cells by week 6. Expanded clones belonging to CD8+ T cells outnumbered, on average, those of CD4+. Expanded peripheral T cells had an undetermined antigen specificity.

V was clipped by 2 bases and J by 4 bases, with 10 bases between them. CDR3 length: 14 amino acids. Germline CDR1 and CDR2: SGHDT and YYEEEE. Using immunoSEQ multiplex PCR, the repertoire was profiled, and TCRdb retains in-frame clones only, with some absent. Among 20,000 to 25,000 clones listed, approximately 83% were seen once. Worth noting for this clone: Its antigen remains unidentified.

This specimen was CD4+ or CD8+ T cells sorted from blood, taken in a trial of the OX40 agonist ivuxolimab. This TCR derives from an adult with an advanced solid tumor such as melanoma, head and neck, liver or kidney cancer. The chain is built from TRBV5-6 and TRBJ1-3; D is undetermined. The CDR3 here is CASSLWVSGNTIYF. CDR3 bases: TGTGCCAGCAGCTTATGGGTTTCCGGAAACACCATATATTTT.